This T cell receptor (beta chain) was identified during a study of blood T cell repertoires in COVID-19. As processed by the authors: Amplifying reference gene primers gave estimates of nucleated cell counts. Produced via immunoSEQ multiplex PCR; TCRdb's table is partial and in-frame only. That table is the source of V, J and clone size, and D and trimming were worked out from the DNA. The data hold hundreds of thousands of clones, with around 88% observed a single time. Two negative PCRs, clearance, or symptom resolution had been documented for recovered Cohort 3 donors. The source material was PBMCs or T cells enriched from blood (not recorded which). The receptor was isolated from a woman aged 35 to 49 who had recovered from COVID-19.

The CDR3 sequence is CASSAGDRGRADTQYF. CDR3 DNA: TGTGCCAGCAGCGCCGGGGACAGGGGTAGGGCAGATACGCAGTATTTT. V and J are TRBV9 and TRBJ2-3; TRBD1 matches at 10 bases. Germline CDR1 SGDLS, CDR2 YYNGEE. The CDR3 has 16 amino acids. Trimming at V came to 3 bases and at J to 4 bases, leaving 8 bases not matched to a gene.